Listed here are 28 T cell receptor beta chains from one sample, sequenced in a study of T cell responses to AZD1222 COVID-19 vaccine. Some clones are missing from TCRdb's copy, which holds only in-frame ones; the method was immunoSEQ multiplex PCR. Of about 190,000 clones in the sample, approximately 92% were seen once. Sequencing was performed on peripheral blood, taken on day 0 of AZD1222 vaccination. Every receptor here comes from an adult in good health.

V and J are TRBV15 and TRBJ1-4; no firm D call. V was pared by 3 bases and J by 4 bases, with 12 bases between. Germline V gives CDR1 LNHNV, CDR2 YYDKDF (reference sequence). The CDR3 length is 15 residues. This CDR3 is CATSRGFASNEKLFF. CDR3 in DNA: TGTGCCACCAGCAGGGGATTTGCGAGTAATGAAAAACTGTTTTTT.

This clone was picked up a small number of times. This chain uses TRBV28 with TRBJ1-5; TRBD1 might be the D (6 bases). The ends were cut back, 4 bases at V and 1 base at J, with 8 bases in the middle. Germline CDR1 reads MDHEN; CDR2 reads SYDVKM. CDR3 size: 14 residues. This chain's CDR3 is CASSSGHSNQPQHF. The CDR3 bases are TGTGCCAGCAGTTCGGGACACAGCAATCAGCCCCAGCATTTT.

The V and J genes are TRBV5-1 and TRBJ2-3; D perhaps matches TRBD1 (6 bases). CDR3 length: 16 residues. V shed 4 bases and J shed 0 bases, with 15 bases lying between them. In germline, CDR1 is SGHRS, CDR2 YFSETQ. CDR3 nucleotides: TGCGCCAGCAGCCTACAGGGAACGCCCAGCACAGATACGCAGTATTTT. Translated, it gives CASSLQGTPSTDTQYF.

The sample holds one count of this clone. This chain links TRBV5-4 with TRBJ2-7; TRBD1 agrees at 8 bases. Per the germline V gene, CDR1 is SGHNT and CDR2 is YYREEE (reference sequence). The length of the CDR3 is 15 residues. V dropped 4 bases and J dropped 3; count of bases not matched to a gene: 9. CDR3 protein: CASSPGTGLIYEQYF. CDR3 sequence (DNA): TGTGCCAGCAGCCCGGGGACAGGACTAATCTACGAGCAGTACTTC.

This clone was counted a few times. CDR3 sequence reads: CASSLAGTGGPQHF. In DNA, the CDR3 is TGCGCCAGCAGCTTGGCCGGGACAGGAGGGCCCCAGCATTTT. The rearrangement joins TRBV5-1 to TRBJ1-5; TRBD1 agrees at 8 bases. Looked up from germline, CDR1 is SGHRS and CDR2 is YFSETQ. The CDR3 has 14 amino acids. V dropped 0 bases and J dropped 9; count of bases not matched to a gene: 5.

The CDR3 bases are TGTGCCAGCAGTTTGGGCGGGGTCTATGGCTACACCTTC. This sequence encodes CASSLGGVYGYTF. V usage is TRBV12-3 or TRBV12-4 and J usage is TRBJ1-2; unclear D gene. The CDR3 runs 13 residues. V shed 3 bases and J shed 4 bases, with 9 bases lying between them.

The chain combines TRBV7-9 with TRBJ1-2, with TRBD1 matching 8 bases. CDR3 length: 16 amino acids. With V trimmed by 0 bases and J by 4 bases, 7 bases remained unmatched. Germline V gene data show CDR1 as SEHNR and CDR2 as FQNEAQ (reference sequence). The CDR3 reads CASSLAGSGGTYGYTF. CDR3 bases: TGTGCCAGCAGCTTAGCTGGTTCAGGGGGCACCTATGGCTACACCTTC.

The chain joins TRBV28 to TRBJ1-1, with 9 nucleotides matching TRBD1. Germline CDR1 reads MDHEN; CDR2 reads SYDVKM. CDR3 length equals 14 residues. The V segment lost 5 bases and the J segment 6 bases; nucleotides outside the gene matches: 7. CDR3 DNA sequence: TGTGCCAGCAGTCAGGGACAGGGTATACCTGAAGCTTTCTTT. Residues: CASSQGQGIPEAFF. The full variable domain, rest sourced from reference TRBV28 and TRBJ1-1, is DVKVTQSSRYLVKRTGEKVFLECVQDMDHENMFWYRQDPGLGLRLIYFSYDVKMKEKGDIPEGYSVSREKKERFSLILESASTNQTSMYLCASSQGQGIPEAFFGQGTRLTVV.

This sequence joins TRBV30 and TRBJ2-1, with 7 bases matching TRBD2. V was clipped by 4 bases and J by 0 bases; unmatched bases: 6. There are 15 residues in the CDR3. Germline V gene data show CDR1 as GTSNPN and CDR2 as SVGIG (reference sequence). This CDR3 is CAWMNGGSSYNEQFF. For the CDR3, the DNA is TGTGCCTGGATGAACGGGGGGAGCTCCTACAATGAGCAGTTCTTC.

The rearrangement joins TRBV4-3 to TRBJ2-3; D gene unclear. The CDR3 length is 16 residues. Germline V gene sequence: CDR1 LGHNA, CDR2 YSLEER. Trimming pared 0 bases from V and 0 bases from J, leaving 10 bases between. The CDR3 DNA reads TGCGCCAGCAGCCAAGACCTGGCAGCCAGCACAGATACGCAGTATTTT. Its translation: CASSQDLAASTDTQYF.

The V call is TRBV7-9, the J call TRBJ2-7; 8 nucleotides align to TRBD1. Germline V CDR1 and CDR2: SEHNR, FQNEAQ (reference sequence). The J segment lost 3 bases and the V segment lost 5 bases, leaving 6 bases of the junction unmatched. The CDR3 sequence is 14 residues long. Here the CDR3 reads CASSRTGQVYEQYF. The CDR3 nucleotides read TGTGCCAGCAGCCGAACGGGACAGGTCTACGAGCAGTACTTC.

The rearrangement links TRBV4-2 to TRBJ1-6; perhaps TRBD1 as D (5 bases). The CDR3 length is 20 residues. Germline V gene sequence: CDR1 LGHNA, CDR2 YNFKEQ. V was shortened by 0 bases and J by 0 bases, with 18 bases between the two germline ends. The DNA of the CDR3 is TGTGCCAGCAGCCAAGATGGTCCCCGACAGCGTAGCTCCTATAATTCACCCCTCCACTTT. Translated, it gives CASSQDGPRQRSSYNSPLHF.

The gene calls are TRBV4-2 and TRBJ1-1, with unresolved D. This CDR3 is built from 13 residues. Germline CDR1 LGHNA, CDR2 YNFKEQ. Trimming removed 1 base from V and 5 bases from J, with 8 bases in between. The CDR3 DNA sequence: TGTGCCAGCAGCCAAGGCCTTTGGACTGAAGCTTTCTTT. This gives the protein CASSQGLWTEAFF.

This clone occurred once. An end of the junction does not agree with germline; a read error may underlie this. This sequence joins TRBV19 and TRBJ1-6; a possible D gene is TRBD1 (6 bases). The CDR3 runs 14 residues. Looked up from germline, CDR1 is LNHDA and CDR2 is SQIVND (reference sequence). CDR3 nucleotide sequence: TGCCGCGAGGGACACTTTAAATATAATTCACCCCTCCACTTT. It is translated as CREGHFKYNSPLHF. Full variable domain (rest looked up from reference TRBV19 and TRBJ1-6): DGGITQSPKYLFRKEGQNVTLSCEQNLNHDAMYWYRQDPGQGLRLIYYSQIVNDFQKGDIAEGYSVSREKKESFPLTVTSAQKNPTAFYLCREGHFKYNSPLHFGNGTRLTVT.

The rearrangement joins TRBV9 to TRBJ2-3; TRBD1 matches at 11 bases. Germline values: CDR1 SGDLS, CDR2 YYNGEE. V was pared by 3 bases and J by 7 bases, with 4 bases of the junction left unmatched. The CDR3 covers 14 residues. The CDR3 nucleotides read TGTGCCAGCAGCGCCGGGACAGGGGGATATACGCAGTATTTT. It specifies CASSAGTGGYTQYF.

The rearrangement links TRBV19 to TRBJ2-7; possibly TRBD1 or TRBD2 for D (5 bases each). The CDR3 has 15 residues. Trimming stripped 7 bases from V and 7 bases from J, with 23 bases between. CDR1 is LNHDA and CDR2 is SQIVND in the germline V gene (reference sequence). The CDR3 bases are TGTGCCAGTACCACCACCGGGACCGGGCCTAGGGAGCAGTACTTC. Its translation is CASTTTGTGPREQYF.

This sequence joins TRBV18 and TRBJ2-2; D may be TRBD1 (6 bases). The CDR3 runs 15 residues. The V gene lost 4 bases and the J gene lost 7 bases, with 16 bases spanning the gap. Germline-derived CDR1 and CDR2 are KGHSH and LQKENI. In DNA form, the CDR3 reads TGTGCCAGCTCACAAGACAGGCACTCGGGCGGGGAGCTGTTTTTT. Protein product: CASSQDRHSGGELFF.

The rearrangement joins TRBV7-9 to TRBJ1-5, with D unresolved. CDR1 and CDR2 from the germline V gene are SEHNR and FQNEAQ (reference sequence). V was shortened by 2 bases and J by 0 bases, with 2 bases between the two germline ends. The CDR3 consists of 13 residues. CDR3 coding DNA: TGTGCCAGCAGCTTAAATAGCAATCAGCCCCAGCATTTT. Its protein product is CASSLNSNQPQHF. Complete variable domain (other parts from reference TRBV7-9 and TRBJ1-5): DTGVSQNPRHKITKRGQNVTFRCDPISEHNRLYWYRQTLGQGPEFLTYFQNEAQLEKSRLLSDRFSAERPKGSFSTLEIQRTEQGDSAMYLCASSLNSNQPQHFGDGTRLSIL.

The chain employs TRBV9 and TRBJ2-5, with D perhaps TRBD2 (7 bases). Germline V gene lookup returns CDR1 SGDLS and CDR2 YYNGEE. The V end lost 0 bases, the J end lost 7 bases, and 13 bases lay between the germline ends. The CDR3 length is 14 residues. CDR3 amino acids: CASSVEGGASTQYF. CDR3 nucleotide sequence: TGTGCCAGCAGCGTAGAGGGGGGGGCATCGACCCAGTACTTC.

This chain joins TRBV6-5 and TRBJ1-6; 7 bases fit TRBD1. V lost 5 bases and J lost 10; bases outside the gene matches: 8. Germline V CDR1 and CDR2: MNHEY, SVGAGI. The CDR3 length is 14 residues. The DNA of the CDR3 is TGTGCCAGCAGTCGCGACAGGGTTCGGTCACCCCTCCACTTT. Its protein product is CASSRDRVRSPLHF.

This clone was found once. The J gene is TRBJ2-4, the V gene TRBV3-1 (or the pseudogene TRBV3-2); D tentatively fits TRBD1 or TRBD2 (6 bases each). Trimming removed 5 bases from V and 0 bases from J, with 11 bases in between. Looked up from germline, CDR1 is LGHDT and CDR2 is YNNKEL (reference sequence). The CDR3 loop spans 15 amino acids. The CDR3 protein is CASSASGAAKNIQYF. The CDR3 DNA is TGTGCCAGCAGCGCTTCGGGGGCAGCCAAAAACATTCAGTACTTC.

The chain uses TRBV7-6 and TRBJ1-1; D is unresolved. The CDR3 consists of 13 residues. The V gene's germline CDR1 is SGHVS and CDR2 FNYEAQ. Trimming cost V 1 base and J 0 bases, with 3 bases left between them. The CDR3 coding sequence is TGTGCCAGCAGCTTAGAGGTGAACACTGAAGCTTTCTTT. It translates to CASSLEVNTEAFF.

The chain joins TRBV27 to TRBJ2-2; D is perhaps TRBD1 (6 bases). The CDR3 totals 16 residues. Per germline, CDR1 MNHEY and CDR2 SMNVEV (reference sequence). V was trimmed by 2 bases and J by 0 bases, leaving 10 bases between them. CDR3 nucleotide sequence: TGTGCCAGCAGTTTACGGACAGCCTCGAACACCGGGGAGCTGTTTTTT. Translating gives CASSLRTASNTGELFF.

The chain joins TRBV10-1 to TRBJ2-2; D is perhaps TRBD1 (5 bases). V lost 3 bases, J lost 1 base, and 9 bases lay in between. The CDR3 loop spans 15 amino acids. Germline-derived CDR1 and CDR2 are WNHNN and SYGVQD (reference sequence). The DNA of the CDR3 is TGCGCCAGCAGTGATAGGGGTTTGAACACCGGGGAGCTGTTTTTT. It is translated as CASSDRGLNTGELFF.

As DNA, the CDR3 is TGTGCCACCCAGACCGATGGGGAGACCCAGTACTTC. It specifies CATQTDGETQYF. The chain employs TRBV27 and TRBJ2-5; D not certain. This CDR3 spans 12 amino acids. Germline lookup yields CDR1 MNHEY and CDR2 SMNVEV (reference sequence). The ends were cut back, 10 bases at V and 5 bases at J, with 14 bases in the middle.

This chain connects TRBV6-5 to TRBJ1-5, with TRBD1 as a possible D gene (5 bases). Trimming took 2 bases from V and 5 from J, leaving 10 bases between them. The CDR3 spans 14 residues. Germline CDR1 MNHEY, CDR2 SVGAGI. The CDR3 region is CASSYQGGDQPQHF. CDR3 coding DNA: TGTGCCAGCAGTTACCAGGGAGGGGATCAGCCCCAGCATTTT.

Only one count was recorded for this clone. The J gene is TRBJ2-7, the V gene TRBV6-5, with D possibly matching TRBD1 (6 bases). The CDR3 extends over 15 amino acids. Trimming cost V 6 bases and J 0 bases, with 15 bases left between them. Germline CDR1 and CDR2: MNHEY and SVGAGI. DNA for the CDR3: TGTGCCAGCAGGGTCTACAGAGGGGGCTCCTACGAGCAGTACTTC. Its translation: CASRVYRGGSYEQYF.

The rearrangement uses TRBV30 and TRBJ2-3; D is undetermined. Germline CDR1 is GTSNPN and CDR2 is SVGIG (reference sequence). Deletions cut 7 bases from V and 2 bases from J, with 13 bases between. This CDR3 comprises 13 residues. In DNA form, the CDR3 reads TGTGCCTACGCCCGGCAGAACACAGATACGCAGTATTTT. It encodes CAYARQNTDTQYF.